This TCR beta chain is drawn from a study of blood T cells in healthy people across ages (dated by TCRdb to between 2014 and 2017). About the investigation overall: In model experiments, template switching captured about one uniquely barcoded TCR beta cDNA molecule for every two T cells. To avoid experimental bias, donors of different ages were randomly spread across the sequencing lanes. The study analyzed two additional independent replicas of 1 million unique cDNA reads from the same blood draw for two donors, one aged 18 to 29 and one aged 80 or older. Age-related changes in TCR beta repertoire diversity were measured in the study by deep sequencing normalized with unique cDNA molecular identifiers. The donors were divided into four age groups: young (average roughly 15 years), middle-aged (approximately 42), aged (roughly 60) and long-lived (about 79).

Reading from cysteine to phenylalanine, the CDR3 counts 14 amino acids. The read is trimmed to its CDR3 DNA, 42 bases read in frame from base 1. Sequences SQVTM (CDR1) and ANQGSEA (CDR2) are obtained from the germline V gene. Compared with germline, V lacks 4 bases and J lacks 7 bases; bases without a gene match: 10. Ten or more counts support this clonotype. No antigen is known for it. Base-call qualities are not available, and no considerably larger clone is one nucleotide away. Here is what the overall study found, with its caveats: Estimates of total diversity from one million sequenced T cells were regarded as lower bounds and underestimates. Compared with the aged group, the long-lived group had more naive CD4+ T cells, fewer expanded clones and increased TCR diversity, suggesting age selection. Conclusive comparison of naive and antigen-experienced compartments was prevented by the profiling of bulk unsorted PBMCs. The percentage of naive T cells measured by flow cytometry correlated strongly with observed TCR beta diversity. The CMV infection status of donors was not known, potentially confounding age-related changes in expanded clonotypes. Observed TCR beta diversity per million T cells fell roughly linearly with age, and a significant reduction was already apparent by age around 40.

The donors were a few dozen Caucasian individuals from Russia, aged roughly 6 to 100 years, who were systemically healthy. Each donor gave ten milliliters of peripheral blood, drawn into EDTA-treated Vacutainer tubes. Ficoll-Paque density-gradient centrifugation was used to isolate PBMCs, with at least 6 million obtained per sample. Trizol reagent was used to extract total RNA from PBMCs, with at least 5.5 micrograms per sample. For every donor, flow cytometry on a PBMC aliquot measured the percentage of naive CD45RAhigh/CD27high T cells. Preparation of the library involved 5' RACE. TCRdb shows the sequencer as Illumina HiSeq 2500. A second PCR of roughly 6 to 11 cycles was run with a J-beta primer mix and a sample-barcoded 5' primer. A unique molecular identifier was introduced onto each TCR beta cDNA molecule by a template-switch 5' adaptor carrying 12 random nucleotides. Each sample yielded at least 2.5 million CDR3-containing paired-end reads. First-strand cDNA synthesis was performed from all RNA using the Mint cDNA synthesis kit, with priming by a TRBC-specific oligonucleotide. Following uracil-DNA glycosylase treatment, all cDNA underwent a first 18-cycle PCR with the universal primers M1SS and BC2_uni_R. Regarding the original processing steps: Each sample was normalized by randomly selecting 1 million high-quality reads, each carrying a distinct molecular identifier. Instead of being binned into consensus sequences, reads that shared molecular identifiers were thrown out. MiTCR, set to a Q25 quality threshold and the strictest error-elimination algorithm, was used for CDR3 identification, clonotype clustering and error correction. A nonparametric unseen species model using Euler transformation provided a lower-bound estimate of total TCR beta diversity. The public reads were reanalyzed by TCRdb: fastp trimming at Q25, MiXCR alignment, in-frame beta chains only. Each entry merges the rows of one CDR3 protein and shows their most common DNA and genes. What appears here as the V and J calls and clone size reflects TCRdb's work, not the paper's. Counted in this sample were some 790,000 distinct CDR3 sequences; 25% to 30% of them appeared once. The ten largest clones take up roughly 17% of the sample.

The rearrangement combines TRBV29-1 with TRBJ2-7; 10 central bases correspond to TRBD2. The receptor was isolated from a woman over 75 in good health. Sequencing was done on a sample of blood. The bases read TGCAGCGTTGTCTCCCCAGCGGGGGGGCGGGAGCAGTACTTC. This gives the protein CSVVSPAGGREQYF.